This T cell receptor (beta chain) was obtained from a study of cytomegalovirus exposure and HLA in healthy donors. Amplification used 60 Vbeta primers and 13 Jbeta primers. Assay: immunoSEQ multiplex PCR; the TCRdb copy retains only in-frame clones and omits some. The data contain about 77,000 clones, 78% of them seen just once; the ten biggest clones take up 3% to 3.5%. About this clone itself: Its antigen is unknown.

Study-level findings and limits: More clonal expansion characterized HLA-associated TCR beta chains than equally common others in a later analysis. Reports described diagnosis of cytomegalovirus status by the classifier as highly specific and sensitive.

Trimming removed 0 bases from V and 4 bases from J, with 10 bases in between. Per the germline V gene, CDR1 is MNHEY and CDR2 is SVGAGI. CDR3 length: 15 residues. Sequenced input: PBMCs. The chain has TRBV6-5 and TRBJ1-5, with no clear D. This TCR derives from a man in his forties in good health and CMV-seronegative. DNA for the CDR3: TGTGCCAGCAGTTACTCGATATCCCGGAATCAGCCCCAGCATTTT. Amino acids: CASSYSISRNQPQHF.